What follows are 15 T cell receptor beta chains derived from one specimen sequenced in a study of response to subunit inactivated influenza vaccine. In TCRdb, the RT-PCR reads were re-called with MiXCR into one record per CDR3 protein. The table shows around 600,000 distinct CDR3 sequences, with about 11% occurring only once. Another study also made use of these data, one on T cells expressing NK-cell markers. That work adds: 5'RACE template switching built TCR beta cDNA with unique molecular identifiers.

The sequencing used PBMCs from blood, collected on the day of vaccination. Receptors originate from a middle-aged man who received an inactivated influenza vaccine.

This clonotype was seen more than once but under ten times. This chain links TRBV10-3 with TRBJ1-5, with D possibly matching TRBD1 (6 bases). V lost 10 bases, J lost 3 bases, and 22 bases lay in between. CDR1 ENHRY and CDR2 SYGVKD come from the germline V gene. The CDR3 covers 16 residues. CDR3 nucleotides: TGTGCCACTAGAGGGGGAAGTCGGACAGACAATCAGCCCCAGCATTTT. Translating gives CATRGGSRTDNQPQHF.

The chain uses TRBV7-3 and TRBJ2-2; D unresolved. Trimming left V 2 bases short and J 2 bases short, with 6 bases between. This CDR3 has 14 residues. Germline V gene lookup returns CDR1 SGHTA and CDR2 FQGTGA. In DNA, the CDR3 is TGTGCCAGCAGCTTAGCGCATAACACCGGGGAGCTGTTTTTT. It encodes CASSLAHNTGELFF.

A few counts support this clonotype. The chain links TRBV29-1 to TRBJ1-2; D is ambiguous. In germline, CDR1 is SQVTM, CDR2 ANQGSEA. Trimming cost V 5 bases and J 4 bases, with 14 bases left between them. The CDR3 has 13 residues. The CDR3 sequence is CSVSPRASYGYTF. The CDR3 DNA sequence: TGCAGCGTTTCCCCGAGAGCCAGCTATGGCTACACCTTC.

This chain connects TRBV3-1 to TRBJ2-7, with TRBD2 identical over 14 bases. The CDR3 covers 15 residues. V was pared by 4 bases and J by 3 bases, with 2 bases of the junction left unmatched. Germline-derived CDR1 and CDR2 are LGHDT and YNNKEL (reference sequence). The DNA for the CDR3 is TGTGCCAGCAGCCTGGGACTAGCGGGAGACTACGAGCAGTACTTC. Its translation is CASSLGLAGDYEQYF.

The table lists this clonotype with a few counts. The CDR3 reads CASSSAWTSGSNEQFF. In DNA, the CDR3 is TGTGCCAGCAGCTCCGCGTGGACTAGCGGGAGCAATGAGCAGTTCTTC. The chain couples TRBV11-1 to TRBJ2-1, with 13 bases identical to TRBD2. Per germline, CDR1 SGHAT and CDR2 FQDESV (reference sequence). The ends lost 4 bases at V and 6 bases at J; junction bases unmatched: 6. CDR3 size: 16 residues.

This clonotype was counted between two and nine times. The chain recombines TRBV30 with TRBJ2-7, with 7 bases lining up with TRBD2. V was clipped by 4 bases and J by 6 bases; unmatched bases: 9. This CDR3 comprises 13 residues. CDR1 and CDR2 (germline): GTSNPN, SVGIG (reference sequence). In DNA, the CDR3 is TGTGCCTGGAAATTGGGAGGGTTGGGCGAGCAGTACTTC. Translating gives CAWKLGGLGEQYF.

The chain couples TRBV5-1 to TRBJ2-7; D is perhaps TRBD1 or TRBD2 (5 bases each). The CDR3 spans 18 residues. Germline assignment: CDR1 SGHRS and CDR2 YFSETQ. V lost 5 bases and J lost 5, with 29 bases in between. The CDR3 sequence: CASRGPSFGDAALNEQYF. CDR3 in DNA: TGCGCCAGCAGAGGCCCTAGTTTTGGGGACGCAGCCCTCAACGAGCAGTACTTC. The variable domain in full, completed from reference TRBV5-1 and TRBJ2-7, reads KAGVTQTPRYLIKTRGQQVTLSCSPISGHRSVSWYQQTPGQGLQFLFEYFSETQRNKGNFPGRFSGRQFSNSRSEMNVSTLELGDSALYLCASRGPSFGDAALNEQYFGPGTRLTVT.

The gene calls are TRBV4-2 and TRBJ1-1; the D gene is possibly TRBD1 (6 bases). Germline values: CDR1 LGHNA, CDR2 YNFKEQ. Trimming took off 0 bases at V and 11 bases at J, with 16 bases between the two ends. The length of the CDR3 is 14 residues. CDR3 sequence (DNA): TGTGCCAGCAGCCAAGAGAAAGAGGGGGGAGAGGCTTTCTTT. Its protein product is CASSQEKEGGEAFF.

The chain is built from TRBV7-8 and TRBJ2-1, with TRBD2 identical over 7 bases. Germline V gene sequence: CDR1 SGHVS, CDR2 FQNEAQ. The CDR3 length is 17 residues. With 4 bases clipped from V and 9 bases from J, the junction kept 18 bases outside the gene matches. The CDR3: CASSSHGGRRGRVEQFF. As DNA, the CDR3 is TGTGCCAGCAGCTCCCACGGCGGGAGAAGGGGACGGGTTGAGCAGTTCTTC.

This clonotype was counted between two and nine times. This chain connects TRBV5-1 to TRBJ2-7; 7 positions match TRBD1. This CDR3 has 18 amino acids. The germline V gene has CDR1 SGHRS and CDR2 YFSETQ. J lost 1 base, V lost 1 base, and 14 bases had no gene match. DNA of the CDR3: TGCGCCAGCAGCTTGAATCCAGGACAGGCTACCCTTTCCTACGAGCAGTACTTC. Amino acid sequence: CASSLNPGQATLSYEQYF.

The chain combines TRBV7-2 with TRBJ2-5; unclear D gene. Germline V gene data show CDR1 as SGHTA and CDR2 as FQGNSA. The germline V and J ends were trimmed by 5 bases and 5 bases, with 12 bases remaining between them. The CDR3 consists of 13 residues. The CDR3 protein is CASSRLLMETQYF. The CDR3 nucleotides read TGTGCCAGCAGCCGTTTACTTATGGAGACCCAGTACTTC. Based on the CDR3 plus reference TRBV7-2 and TRBJ2-5, the full variable domain is GAGVSQSPSNKVTEKGKDVELRCDPISGHTALYWYRQSLGQGLEFLIYFQGNSAPDKSGLPSDRFSAERTGGSVSTLTIQRTQQEDSAVYLCASSRLLMETQYFGPGTRLLVL.

This clonotype turned up a few times. The chain couples TRBV12-3 or TRBV12-4 to TRBJ1-1, with unresolved D. The ends were cut back, 4 bases at V and 6 bases at J, with 15 bases in the middle. CDR3 length equals 14 residues. CDR3 nucleotides: TGTGCCAGCAGTTCCGACGGAATCCTCTCTGAAGCTTTCTTT. It yields the protein CASSSDGILSEAFF.

This clonotype was picked up a small number of times. The genes are TRBV20-1 and TRBJ1-4; no firm D call. The V end lost 0 bases, the J end lost 7 bases, and 9 bases lay between the germline ends. The length of the CDR3 is 13 residues. Germline loops: CDR1 DFQATT, CDR2 SNEGSKA (reference sequence). The CDR3 reads CSARDRHGEKLFF. In DNA form, the CDR3 reads TGCAGTGCTAGAGATCGGCACGGTGAAAAACTGTTTTTT.

The J gene is TRBJ2-3, the V gene TRBV18, with 9 bases fitting TRBD2. CDR1 is KGHSH and CDR2 is LQKENI in the germline V gene. V shed 0 bases and J 3 bases; nucleotides not matched to a gene: 4. The CDR3 loop spans 16 amino acids. The CDR3 spells CASSPPAGGKTDTQYF. In nucleotides, the CDR3 is TGTGCCAGCTCACCACCGGCGGGAGGGAAGACAGATACGCAGTATTTT. Full variable domain (rest looked up from reference TRBV18 and TRBJ2-3): NAGVMQNPRHLVRRRGQEARLRCSPMKGHSHVYWYRQLPEEGLKFMVYLQKENIIDESGMPKERFSAEFPKEGPSILRIQQVVRGDSAAYFCASSPPAGGKTDTQYFGPGTRLTVL.

The table lists this clonotype with many counts. The chain recombines TRBV20-1 with TRBJ2-1; no definite D call. This CDR3 contains 15 residues. CDR1 and CDR2 from the germline V gene are DFQATT and SNEGSKA (reference sequence). Trimming removed 0 bases at V and 9 bases at J, with 18 bases between. The CDR3 nucleotides read TGCAGTGCTAGAGAGCGGAGCGTAATGTCGGGTGAGCAGTTCTTC. This encodes CSARERSVMSGEQFF.